This entry features one TCR beta chain sequence. A read error may produce the germline difference seen at one junction end. TCRdb re-called the 5' RACE reads with MiXCR, one entry per CDR3 protein. The sample shows 35,000 to 50,000 distinct CDR3 sequences, 29% of them seen only once. Germline assignment: CDR1 DFQATT and CDR2 SNEGSKA (reference sequence). The CDR3 extends over 14 amino acids. Sequencing used memory CD4+ T cells sorted from a lymph node. Subset here: memory CD4+ T cells, CD4+CD45RO+CD25-. The sequence was collected from a female donor with breast cancer. V usage is TRBV20-1 and J usage is TRBJ2-5; 8 nucleotides line up with TRBD1. CDR3 DNA: TGCGGTGCTAGAGCCCCCAGGGGGCTAGGGACCCAGTACTTC. This encodes CGARAPRGLGTQYF.